The 2 T cell receptor beta chains below all came from one sample that was sequenced in a study of cytomegalovirus exposure and HLA in healthy donors. PCR amplification relied on 60 Vbeta primers (plus 13 Jbeta primers). Measured with immunoSEQ multiplex PCR; TCRdb has only the in-frame clones, and not every one. The sample contains some 130,000 clones, 80% to 90% of which appear only once. Sequencing was carried out using PBMCs. These receptors came from a male donor in good health and CMV-seropositive.

The rearrangement links TRBV28 to TRBJ2-3, with D perhaps matching TRBD1 (6 bases). The ends were cut back, 2 bases at V and 1 base at J, with 16 bases in the middle. CDR3 length equals 17 residues. CDR1 MDHEN and CDR2 SYDVKM come from the germline V gene. Here the CDR3 reads CASSLGTQGFGTDTQYF. The CDR3 bases are TGTGCCAGCAGTTTAGGAACTCAGGGGTTTGGCACAGATACGCAGTATTTT. Full variable domain (remainder filled in from reference TRBV28 and TRBJ2-3): DVKVTQSSRYLVKRTGEKVFLECVQDMDHENMFWYRQDPGLGLRLIYFSYDVKMKEKGDIPEGYSVSREKKERFSLILESASTNQTSMYLCASSLGTQGFGTDTQYFGPGTRLTVL.

The chain links TRBV5-4 to TRBJ2-5; 12 nucleotides align to TRBD1. V dropped 4 bases and J dropped 2; count of bases not matched to a gene: 3. In germline, CDR1 is SGHNT, CDR2 YYREEE (reference sequence). This CDR3 has 15 amino acids. CDR3 sequence (DNA): TGTGCCAGCAGCCGGGACAGGGGGCAGCAAGAGACCCAGTACTTC. It is translated as CASSRDRGQQETQYF.